The 18 T cell receptor beta chains listed next were all sequenced from one sample in a study of shared clonotypes between healthy human individuals. The protocol was immunoSEQ multiplex PCR, while the TCRdb copy is restricted to in-frame clones and leaves out a portion. The sample records under 600,000 clones, around 76% being singletons. The sample comprised PBMCs. The receptors stem from a woman in her forties in good health. Some clones in this sample may be carry-over from other donors' samples.

The chain uses TRBV6-4 and TRBJ1-1; possible D gene TRBD1, 5 bases. This CDR3 is 12 amino acids long. Trimming took 10 bases from V and 7 from J, leaving 16 bases between them. Germline CDR1 and CDR2: MRHNA and SNTAGT. CDR3 coding DNA: TGTGCCACCCCGCGGGGGAGGGGTGAAGCTTTCTTT. Amino acids: CATPRGRGEAFF.

V and J are TRBV4-1 and TRBJ2-2; D uncertain. Looked up from germline, CDR1 is MGHRA and CDR2 is YSYEKL. CDR3 length: 12 amino acids. V was trimmed by 5 bases and J by 2 bases, leaving 3 bases between them. CDR3 nucleotides: TGCGCCAGCAGCTATAACACCGGGGAGCTGTTTTTT. It is translated as CASSYNTGELFF.

The gene calls are TRBV28 and TRBJ2-2, with D unresolved. CDR1 is MDHEN and CDR2 is SYDVKM in the germline V gene. The CDR3 consists of 14 residues. Between the trimmed V and J ends, which lost 3 bases and 4 bases, there was a span of 9 bases. DNA of the CDR3: TGTGCCAGCAGTTTTGGGTTGGGCACCGGGGAGCTGTTTTTT. This translates into CASSFGLGTGELFF.

The J gene is TRBJ2-3, the V gene TRBV7-3; 9 nucleotides match TRBD2. The germline CDR1 and CDR2 sequences are SGHTA and FQGTGA. The CDR3 has 14 residues. V dropped 6 bases and J dropped 4; count of bases not matched to a gene: 5. CDR3 sequence: CASSPGLASDTQYF. Here the CDR3 DNA reads TGTGCCAGCAGTCCAGGACTAGCGTCAGATACGCAGTATTTT.

V and J are TRBV7-8 and TRBJ2-1, with 8 bases lining up with TRBD1. The germline V gene has CDR1 SGHVS and CDR2 FQNEAQ. CDR3 length equals 16 residues. V was pared by 2 bases and J by 3 bases, with 6 bases of the junction left unmatched. The CDR3 sequence: CASSLNQGAGYNEQFF. CDR3 nucleotide sequence: TGTGCCAGCAGCTTAAATCAGGGGGCTGGCTACAATGAGCAGTTCTTC. Based on the CDR3 plus reference TRBV7-8 and TRBJ2-1, the full variable domain is GAGVSQSPRYKVAKRGQDVALRCDPISGHVSLFWYQQALGQGPEFLTYFQNEAQLDKSGLPSDRFFAERPEGSVSTLKIQRTQQEDSAVYLCASSLNQGAGYNEQFFGPGTRLTVL.

This chain connects TRBV7-3 to TRBJ2-7; 10 bases map to TRBD1. CDR3 length equals 15 residues. From germline, CDR1 is SGHTA and CDR2 FQGTGA. V gave up 2 bases and J gave up 4 bases; unmatched junction bases: 5. Here the CDR3 DNA reads TGTGCCAGCAGCTTAGGACAGGGGGGAATGTACGAGCAGTACTTC. This codes for CASSLGQGGMYEQYF.

The chain's CDR3 is CASSRGTSGSHEQFF. The DNA for the CDR3 is TGTGCCAGCAGCCGAGGGACTAGCGGGAGCCATGAGCAGTTCTTC. The chain joins TRBV11-2 to TRBJ2-1; 14 positions agree with TRBD2. CDR1 is SGHAT and CDR2 is FQNNGV in the germline V gene. V was pared by 5 bases and J by 8 bases, with 5 bases of the junction left unmatched. This CDR3 region has 15 residues.

The rearrangement joins TRBV28 to TRBJ2-7; 10 bases are shared with TRBD1. Germline V gene data show CDR1 as MDHEN and CDR2 as SYDVKM. Trimming at V came to 5 bases and at J to 3 bases, leaving 4 bases not matched to a gene. The CDR3 has 14 amino acids. CDR3 amino acids: CASSRQGAHYEQYF. CDR3 sequence (DNA): TGTGCCAGCAGTCGACAGGGGGCTCACTACGAGCAGTACTTC.

The CDR3 loop reads CASSSPQGSLHF. DNA of the CDR3: TGTGCCAGCAGCTCACCCCAGGGTTCCCTCCACTTT. The chain joins TRBV7-9 to TRBJ1-6, with D possibly being TRBD1 (5 bases). The CDR3 consists of 12 residues. The V gene lost 4 bases and the J gene lost 14 bases, with 12 bases spanning the gap. Germline values: CDR1 SEHNR, CDR2 FQNEAQ (reference sequence).

A note on this clone: This is likely a read error, given that the CDR3 carries no conserved phenylalanine or tryptophan at its end. The chain links TRBV2 to TRBJ2-7; D may be TRBD2 (6 bases). The CDR3 runs to 14 residues. CDR1 is SNHLY, CDR2 FYNNEI, per germline. V was cut by 0 bases and J by 10 bases, with 16 bases left in between. For the CDR3, the DNA is TGTGCCAGCAGTGAAGCGTCCGGGGAGGCTTCTCAGTACCTC. Translation gives CASSEASGEASQYL.

This clone was seen a single time. The CDR3 here is CASTGRENNEQFF. The DNA for the CDR3 is TGTGCCAGTACTGGCAGGGAGAACAATGAGCAGTTCTTC. The rearrangement uses TRBV19 and TRBJ2-1; D could derive from TRBD1 or TRBD2 (5 bases each). This CDR3 comprises 13 residues. V lost 7 bases to trimming and J lost 5 bases, with 12 bases between them. CDR1 is LNHDA and CDR2 is SQIVND in the germline V gene (reference sequence). The complete variable domain, with remaining parts taken from reference TRBV19 and TRBJ2-1, reads DGGITQSPKYLFRKEGQNVTLSCEQNLNHDAMYWYRQDPGQGLRLIYYSQIVNDFQKGDIAEGYSVSREKKESFPLTVTSAQKNPTAFYLCASTGRENNEQFFGPGTRLTVL.

In the case of this clone: At the DNA level, this CDR3 is encoded by other sequences in the same sample as well. The rearrangement uses TRBV6-6 and TRBJ2-7; the match to TRBD2 covers 7 bases. This CDR3 region has 15 residues. V lost 2 bases to trimming and J lost 2 bases; unmatched junction nucleotides: 6. Looked up from germline, CDR1 is MNHNY and CDR2 is SVGAGI (reference sequence). CDR3 sequence (DNA): TGTGCCAGCAGTTACAAGGCTAGCGGAGCCTACGAGCAGTACTTC. Residues: CASSYKASGAYEQYF.

As regards this clone: At one boundary the junction diverges from the germline segment, which might be a read error. The genes are TRBV25-1 and TRBJ2-7; a possible D gene is TRBD1 (6 bases). The germline V gene encodes CDR1 MGHDK and CDR2 SYGVNS. The CDR3 runs 15 residues. CDR3 nucleotides: TGTGTCAGCAGTGAGATTTCGGACAGCAGCTACGAGCAGTACTTC. Encoded protein: CVSSEISDSSYEQYF.

On this clone itself: The junction does not match germline at one end; this may be a read error. The V and J genes are TRBV7-2 and TRBJ1-1; no firm D call. The germline V gene has CDR1 SGHTA and CDR2 FQGNSA. The CDR3 sequence is 14 residues long. The CDR3 DNA reads as TGTGCCAGCGGCTTATTTAGGTCAGGCGCTGAAGCTTTCTTT. Amino acids: CASGLFRSGAEAFF.

This chain joins TRBV5-6 and TRBJ1-1; maybe TRBD1 (6 bases). Germline-derived CDR1 and CDR2 are SGHDT and YYEEEE. Trimming removed 2 bases from V and 8 bases from J, with 13 bases in between. The CDR3 contains 13 residues. The CDR3 region has the DNA TGTGCCAGCAGCTTTTCGGACAGACCCGAAGCTTTCTTT. This sequence encodes CASSFSDRPEAFF.

The chain has TRBV10-3 and TRBJ1-5; 9 nucleotides match TRBD1. Germline V gene lookup returns CDR1 ENHRY and CDR2 SYGVKD. This CDR3 is 15 amino acids long. The V and J ends lost 2 bases and 4 bases, in that order; junction bases with no gene match: 3. Here the CDR3 reads CAISEPGQGNQPQHF. DNA of the CDR3: TGTGCCATCAGTGAGCCGGGACAGGGTAATCAGCCCCAGCATTTT.

The V and J genes are TRBV9 and TRBJ2-3; 9 nucleotides line up with TRBD2. V lost 4 bases and J lost 2; bases outside the gene matches: 8. CDR1 is SGDLS and CDR2 is YYNGEE in the germline V gene. The CDR3 is made up of 16 amino acids. This chain's CDR3 is CASSRGGTSSTDTQYF. CDR3 nucleotides: TGTGCCAGCAGCCGTGGCGGGACTAGCTCCACAGATACGCAGTATTTT.

The chain joins TRBV5-1 to TRBJ2-1; 7 nucleotides match TRBD2. Germline lookup yields CDR1 SGHRS and CDR2 YFSETQ. V lost 3 bases, J lost 3 bases, and 12 bases stayed unmatched. The CDR3 is 17 amino acids. Here the CDR3 DNA reads TGCGCCAGCAGCTATGGGGGAGGGCCTTTAGACTACAATGAGCAGTTCTTC. This translates into CASSYGGGPLDYNEQFF.